The sequence of this T cell receptor (beta chain) was determined in a study of T cell changes during pregnancy in multiple sclerosis. The CDR3 is 13 residues long. Trimming shortened V by 0 bases and J by 5 bases, and 7 bases separated the two germline ends. Germline V gives CDR1 SGHTA, CDR2 FQGNSA. Data came from immunoSEQ multiplex PCR; TCRdb stores just in-frame clones and leaves some out. The table shows tens of thousands of clones, with approximately 90% occurring only once. This receptor was taken from a female donor with multiple sclerosis, enrolled in a pregnancy study. V is TRBV7-2 and J is TRBJ2-5; a weak D match, TRBD1 (5 bases). Sequencing used CD4+ T cells from peripheral blood mononuclear cells, obtained in the first trimester of pregnancy. The CDR3 DNA sequence: TGTGCCAGCAGCTTAGCGAAGGGGGAGACCCAGTACTTC. Encoded protein: CASSLAKGETQYF. The variable domain in full, with the rest retrieved from reference TRBV7-2 and TRBJ2-5, is GAGVSQSPSNKVTEKGKDVELRCDPISGHTALYWYRQSLGQGLEFLIYFQGNSAPDKSGLPSDRFSAERTGGSVSTLTIQRTQQEDSAVYLCASSLAKGETQYFGPGTRLLVL.